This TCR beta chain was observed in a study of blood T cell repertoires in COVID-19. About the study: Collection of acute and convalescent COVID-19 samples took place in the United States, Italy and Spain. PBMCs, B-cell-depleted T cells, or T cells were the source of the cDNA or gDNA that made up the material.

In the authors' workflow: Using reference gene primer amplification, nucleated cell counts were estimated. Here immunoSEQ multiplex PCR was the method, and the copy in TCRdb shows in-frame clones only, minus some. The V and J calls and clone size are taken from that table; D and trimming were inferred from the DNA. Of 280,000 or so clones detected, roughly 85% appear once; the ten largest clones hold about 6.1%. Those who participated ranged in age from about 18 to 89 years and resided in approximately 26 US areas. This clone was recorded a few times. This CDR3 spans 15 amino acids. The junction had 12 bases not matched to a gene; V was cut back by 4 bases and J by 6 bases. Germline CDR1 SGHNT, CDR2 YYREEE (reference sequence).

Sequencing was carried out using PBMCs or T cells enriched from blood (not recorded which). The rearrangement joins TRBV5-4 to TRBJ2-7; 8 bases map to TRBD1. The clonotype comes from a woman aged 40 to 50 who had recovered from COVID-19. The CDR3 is CASSPDRDIRGEQYF. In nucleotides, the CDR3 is TGTGCCAGCAGCCCGGACAGGGACATACGGGGCGAGCAGTACTTC.